The 20 T cell receptor beta chains listed next were all sequenced from one sample in a study of T cell responses to AZD1222 COVID-19 vaccine. Profiled with immunoSEQ multiplex PCR; TCRdb holds only in-frame clones, not every one. This table has under 150,000 clones, over 75% appearing once. The input for sequencing was peripheral blood, taken on day 0 of MenACWY control vaccination. These TCRs come from an adult in good health.

The CDR3 DNA is TGCGCCAGCAGCCAAGATCTCACCAGGGGGAACGAAAAACTGTTTTTT. Protein: CASSQDLTRGNEKLFF. The chain recombines TRBV4-3 with TRBJ1-4; 7 bases line up with TRBD1. J lost 8 bases, V lost 0 bases, and 9 bases had no gene match. Germline CDR1 is LGHNA and CDR2 is YSLEER. The CDR3 has 16 residues.

The chain recombines TRBV28 with TRBJ1-2; a weak D match, TRBD1 (5 bases). With 5 bases removed from V and 8 bases from J, the gap between germline ends came to 15 bases. Germline assignment: CDR1 MDHEN and CDR2 SYDVKM. The CDR3 consists of 13 residues. This CDR3 reads CASSHPQGWGYTF. DNA for the CDR3: TGTGCCAGCAGTCACCCCCAGGGATGGGGCTACACCTTC.

In nucleotides, the CDR3 is TGTGCCACCAGTTACGGGAGAGAGCAGTTCTTC. It encodes CATSYGREQFF. The rearrangement uses TRBV24-1 and TRBJ2-1; possible D gene TRBD2, 6 bases. The CDR3 is 11 amino acids. With 6 bases removed from V and 10 bases from J, the gap between germline ends came to 9 bases. CDR1 and CDR2 (germline): KGHDR, SFDVKD.

This clone has more than one count but fewer than ten. The rearrangement joins TRBV7-3 to TRBJ2-3; D is perhaps TRBD1 (5 bases). From germline, CDR1 is SGHTA and CDR2 FQGTGA. CDR3 length equals 13 residues. V was cut by 3 bases and J by 4 bases, with 8 bases left in between. CDR3 loop: CASSFQGSDTQYF. In DNA form, the CDR3 reads TGTGCCAGCAGCTTCCAGGGTTCAGATACGCAGTATTTT.

V usage is TRBV6-5 and J usage is TRBJ2-5; a weak D match, TRBD2 (5 bases). There are 14 residues in the CDR3. V dropped 7 bases and J dropped 1 base, with 13 bases sitting between them. Per germline, CDR1 MNHEY and CDR2 SVGAGI. The CDR3 protein is CASTSRGIQETQYF. CDR3 nucleotides: TGTGCCAGCACCTCCCGAGGGATCCAAGAGACCCAGTACTTC.

The CDR3 here is CASSGQGHQPQHF. CDR3 DNA sequence: TGTGCCAGCAGTGGACAGGGGCATCAGCCCCAGCATTTT. The chain is built from TRBV25-1 and TRBJ1-5; 8 nucleotides line up with TRBD1. CDR1 is MGHDK, CDR2 SYGVNS, per germline. V shed 4 bases and J 5 bases; nucleotides not matched to a gene: 1. CDR3 length: 13 amino acids.

The chain carries TRBV27 and TRBJ1-4; TRBD1 is a possible D gene (5 bases). Per the germline V gene, CDR1 is MNHEY and CDR2 is SMNVEV (reference sequence). This CDR3 is built from 15 residues. V was pared by 5 bases and J by 7 bases, with 17 bases between. This chain's CDR3 is CASSPPGNSGEKLFF. The CDR3 coding sequence is TGTGCCAGCAGTCCACCAGGGAATTCGGGTGAAAAACTGTTTTTT.

The chain is built from TRBV15 and TRBJ2-2; D possibly uses TRBD1 or TRBD2 (5 bases each). V was clipped by 1 base and J by 4 bases, with 7 bases between them. This CDR3 region has 14 residues. Germline CDR1 and CDR2: LNHNV and YYDKDF (reference sequence). The CDR3: CATSRGGVTGELFF. CDR3 coding DNA: TGTGCCACCAGCAGAGGAGGGGTCACCGGGGAGCTGTTTTTT.

This clone occurred once. This sequence joins TRBV28 and TRBJ2-7; TRBD2 matches at 8 bases. This CDR3 comprises 16 residues. V trimming: 4 bases; J trimming: 0 bases; junction bases outside the gene matches: 8. Germline loops: CDR1 MDHEN, CDR2 SYDVKM. The CDR3 DNA reads as TGTGCCAGCAGTTCCTCCTTCGGGAGGGCCTCCTACGAGCAGTACTTC. This sequence encodes CASSSSFGRASYEQYF.

The rearrangement links TRBV7-3 to TRBJ1-1; the D gene is possibly TRBD1 (5 bases). From germline, CDR1 is SGHTA and CDR2 FQGTGA. V was pared by 5 bases and J by 8 bases, with 21 bases between. The CDR3 contains 15 residues. The DNA for the CDR3 is TGTGCCAGCAGCCTCCAGGGAACGGGTGGGGGAGAAGCTTTCTTT. This translates into CASSLQGTGGGEAFF.

CDR3 residues: CASSLVEAFF. The CDR3 DNA is TGTGCCAGCAGCCTGGTTGAAGCTTTCTTT. This chain uses TRBV2 with TRBJ1-1; D ambiguous. Trimming took 6 bases from V and 7 from J, leaving 6 bases between them. The CDR3 runs to 10 residues. Germline-derived CDR1 and CDR2 are SNHLY and FYNNEI.

The chain joins TRBV9 to TRBJ2-1; 8 bases fit TRBD2. CDR3 length: 13 amino acids. The ends lost 2 bases at V and 7 bases at J; junction bases unmatched: 2. Germline CDR1 is SGDLS and CDR2 is YYNGEE. The CDR3 is CASSVGLGNEQFF. CDR3 sequence (DNA): TGTGCCAGCAGCGTGGGACTAGGGAATGAGCAGTTCTTC.

V gene TRBV11-2 combines with J gene TRBJ2-3, with TRBD2 matching over 11 bases. This CDR3 has 16 amino acids. CDR1 and CDR2 from the germline V gene are SGHAT and FQNNGV. V shed 0 bases and J 4 bases; nucleotides not matched to a gene: 3. The CDR3 spells CASSLELAGASDTQYF. The CDR3 DNA sequence: TGTGCCAGCAGCTTAGAACTAGCGGGGGCCTCAGATACGCAGTATTTT.

The chain has TRBV5-1 and TRBJ2-3, with 8 nucleotides matching TRBD2. The CDR3 is 15 amino acids. V shed 5 bases and J 0 bases; nucleotides not matched to a gene: 5. The germline CDR1 and CDR2 sequences are SGHRS and YFSETQ. The CDR3, as DNA: TGCGCCAGCAGGATTACGGGGGGGAGCACAGATACGCAGTATTTT. Amino acids: CASRITGGSTDTQYF.

The chain employs TRBV27 and TRBJ1-4; D is undetermined. Germline V gives CDR1 MNHEY, CDR2 SMNVEV (reference sequence). Trimming stripped 2 bases from V and 5 bases from J, with 15 bases between. The CDR3 consists of 16 residues. The CDR3 nucleotides read TGTGCCAGCAGTTTAGGCCCCGGCAGAAGGAATGAAAAACTGTTTTTT. It encodes CASSLGPGRRNEKLFF.

This chain connects TRBV28 to TRBJ2-7; 9 bases agree with TRBD1. With 4 bases clipped from V and 2 bases from J, the junction kept 3 bases outside the gene matches. This CDR3 has 14 amino acids. Germline loops: CDR1 MDHEN, CDR2 SYDVKM. In DNA, the CDR3 is TGTGCCAGCAGTTCGACAGGGGGTGCCTACGAGCAGTACTTC. It encodes CASSSTGGAYEQYF. The full variable domain, rest sourced from reference TRBV28 and TRBJ2-7, is DVKVTQSSRYLVKRTGEKVFLECVQDMDHENMFWYRQDPGLGLRLIYFSYDVKMKEKGDIPEGYSVSREKKERFSLILESASTNQTSMYLCASSSTGGAYEQYFGPGTRLTVT.

The chain couples TRBV2 to TRBJ1-5; TRBD1 aligns across 8 bases. The junction had 4 bases not matched to a gene; V was cut back by 6 bases and J by 3 bases. The CDR3 spans 14 residues. Looked up from germline, CDR1 is SNHLY and CDR2 is FYNNEI. In DNA, the CDR3 is TGTGCCAGCAGGGACAGGGCGACCAATCAGCCCCAGCATTTT. This gives the protein CASRDRATNQPQHF.

The genes are TRBV28 and TRBJ1-6; 8 bases line up with TRBD1. The CDR3 contains 15 residues. J lost 8 bases, V lost 6 bases, and 9 bases had no gene match. Germline values: CDR1 MDHEN, CDR2 SYDVKM. CDR3 sequence reads: CASSLPTGVHSPLHF. The DNA for the CDR3 is TGTGCCAGCAGCCTCCCGACAGGGGTTCATTCACCCCTCCACTTT. The whole variable domain, filled in from reference TRBV28 and TRBJ1-6, reads DVKVTQSSRYLVKRTGEKVFLECVQDMDHENMFWYRQDPGLGLRLIYFSYDVKMKEKGDIPEGYSVSREKKERFSLILESASTNQTSMYLCASSLPTGVHSPLHFGNGTRLTVT.

This chain connects TRBV7-2 to TRBJ2-3, with unresolved D. CDR3 length: 12 residues. Germline V lookup: CDR1 SGHTA, CDR2 FQGNSA. V was trimmed by 0 bases and J by 3 bases, leaving 1 base between them. The chain's CDR3 is CASSLATDTQYF. DNA of the CDR3: TGTGCCAGCAGCTTAGCAACAGATACGCAGTATTTT.

CDR3 protein: CASSLKGAGRAEAFF. The CDR3 nucleotides are TGTGCCAGCAGCTTAAAGGGGGCGGGTCGGGCTGAAGCTTTCTTT. The rearrangement joins TRBV7-2 to TRBJ1-1; 7 bases map to TRBD1. Germline V gives CDR1 SGHTA, CDR2 FQGNSA. The trim removed 2 bases at V and 6 bases at J, leaving 9 bases unmatched. The CDR3 loop spans 15 amino acids.